This TCR beta chain was recorded in a study of sequential checkpoint blockade in melanoma. Whole-study context: Arm A got nivolumab then ipilimumab; arm B the reverse, 1:1.

Some clones are missing from TCRdb's copy, which holds only in-frame ones; the method was immunoSEQ multiplex PCR. The data contain 7,000 to 10,000 clones, under 80% of them singletons. Treatment reported: randomized to nivolumab then ipilimumab (arm A) or the reverse (arm B). None of the patients previously received DNA-damaging chemotherapy. The germline V gene encodes CDR1 LNHNV and CDR2 YYDKDF (reference sequence). The CDR3 spans 14 residues. The sequence was obtained from a human patient with melanoma. Some clones in this sample may be carry-over from other donors' samples. The material was CD8+ T cells sorted from blood (inferred from file names), obtained from a patient given nivolumab and ipilimumab in sequence. The chain uses TRBV15 and TRBJ2-5; D ambiguous. The DNA end lines up better with TRBJ2-7; the J call may be wrong. CDR3 protein: CATSRDRSSYEQYF. The CDR3 DNA follows: TGTGCCACCAGCAGAGATAGGAGCTCCTACGAGCAGTACTTC.